This T cell receptor beta chain comes out of a study of long-term antiretroviral therapy in people with HIV. This was the immunoSEQ v3.0 assay at survey level. Data came from immunoSEQ multiplex PCR; TCRdb stores just in-frame clones and leaves some out. The sample carries 30,000 to 40,000 clones, roughly four fifths recorded once. Germline loops: CDR1 SGHVT, CDR2 SQSDAQ. The V end lost 1 base, the J end lost 3 bases, and 10 bases lay between the germline ends. This CDR3 is 15 amino acids long. This chain uses TRBV7-4 with TRBJ1-3, with D possibly TRBD1 on 6 matching bases. Sequencing was performed on unsorted PBMCs, taken 0.3 years after starting antiretroviral therapy. The TCR sequence derives from a man between 18 and 35 years old with HIV. The DNA for the CDR3 is TGTGCCAGCAGCTTAGTTACAGGGAGTGGAAACACCATATATTTT. This encodes CASSLVTGSGNTIYF.